This T cell receptor (beta chain) is from a study of blood T cell repertoires in COVID-19. The wider study: Both acute and convalescent COVID-19 samples were obtained from the United States, Italy and Spain. T cells, B-cell-depleted T cells, or PBMCs provided the cDNA or gDNA that served as material.

Original data processing: Nucleated cell number was recorded as an estimate derived from reference gene primer amplification. Here immunoSEQ multiplex PCR was the method, and the copy in TCRdb shows in-frame clones only, minus some. Clone size and the V and J calls come from that table; the DNA yielded D and trimming. The sample comprises some 54,000 clones, roughly four fifths of which are singletons, and around 2% rests with the top ten. Germline lookup yields CDR1 SNHLY and CDR2 FYNNEI. CDR3 length: 16 amino acids. The V segment lost 2 bases and the J segment 6 bases; nucleotides outside the gene matches: 7. This clone was recorded once.

The sample was peripheral blood. The chain employs TRBV2 and TRBJ2-7; 13 positions agree with TRBD2. The sequence was collected from a woman aged 55-69 years with acute or convalescent COVID-19. This chain's CDR3 is CASSENLLAGGREQYF. The CDR3 nucleotides read TGTGCCAGCAGTGAAAATCTACTAGCGGGAGGGCGCGAGCAGTACTTC.